Listed here are 2 T cell receptor beta chains from one sample, sequenced in a study of graft-versus-host responses after intestinal transplantation (dated by TCRdb to the early 2020s). No antigen has been assigned to these receptors. The library came from the immunoSEQ multiplex PCR assay. TCRdb stores this immuneACCESS table with in-frame sequences only. Part of the clones is absent; in the studies checked, under half of the shortfall reflects unresolved V genes, and no reason is known for the rest. The sample contains tens of thousands of clones, over 70% of them found a single time. 0.35% to 0.4% of the sample goes to the ten largest clones. Reading the label with the study, this specimen's time point is: cells obtained before transplantation from donor or recipient. The sample consisted of unstimulated CD4+ T cells sorted from spleen or lymph node cells, taken before transplant. These TCRs come from a human donor who was the organ donor for an intestinal transplant.

J is TRBJ2-1 and V is TRBV20-1, with D possibly TRBD2 on 5 matching bases. CDR1 DFQATT and CDR2 SNEGSKA come from the germline V gene (reference sequence). The CDR3 covers 11 residues. V shed 5 bases and J shed 8 bases, with 10 bases lying between them. The CDR3 loop reads CSALRADEQFF. The CDR3 coding sequence is TGCAGTGCTTTGAGGGCGGATGAGCAGTTCTTC.

The CDR3 sequence is CASSQSPGWDSPLHF. CDR3 sequence (DNA): TGCGCCAGCAGTCAATCGCCAGGTTGGGATTCACCCCTCCACTTT. The chain links TRBV23-1 to TRBJ1-6; the D is unclear. TRBV23-1 is marked as an open reading frame, function uncertain. This CDR3 is 15 amino acids long. V lost 0 bases and J 8 bases, leaving 11 bases between the germline ends.